Following are 21 T cell receptor beta chains from one sample sequenced in a study of blood T cell repertoires in COVID-19. Method: immunoSEQ multiplex PCR; TCRdb's copy keeps in-frame clones and lacks some. Seen here are 210,000 or so clones, 70% to 85% observed once, and the top ten hold about 7.8%. The sample consisted of peripheral blood. The source of these receptors is a woman of 80 years or more with COVID-19, enrolled during active disease.

In this sample, this clone turned up a few times. The rearrangement links TRBV5-1 to TRBJ2-1, with 9 nucleotides matching TRBD2. Trimming took 0 bases from V and 6 from J; bases not matched to a gene: 4. Germline V lookup: CDR1 SGHRS, CDR2 YFSETQ. The CDR3 loop spans 15 amino acids. CDR3 loop: CASSLGSGSSNEQFF. The CDR3 nucleotides are TGCGCCAGCAGCTTGGGTAGCGGGAGTTCCAATGAGCAGTTCTTC.

The chain recombines TRBV15 with TRBJ2-3, with unresolved D. This CDR3 region has 14 residues. Germline V gene data show CDR1 as LNHNV and CDR2 as YYDKDF (reference sequence). The germline V and J ends were trimmed by 4 bases and 2 bases, with 10 bases remaining between them. The CDR3 bases are TGTGCCACCAGCACCGAACCGGTCACAGATACGCAGTATTTT. Amino acid sequence: CATSTEPVTDTQYF.

This clone was seen only once. The chain uses TRBV6-2 or TRBV6-3 and TRBJ1-1; 8 nucleotides agree with TRBD1. CDR1 MNHEY and CDR2 SVGEGT come from the germline V gene. This CDR3 has 15 amino acids. The trim removed 2 bases at V and 4 bases at J, leaving 6 bases unmatched. The CDR3 region has the DNA TGTGCCAGCAGTTACGCAGGACAGGGAACCACTGAAGCTTTCTTT. Protein: CASSYAGQGTTEAFF.

This chain links TRBV2 with TRBJ1-4; 10 bases are a match to TRBD1. The length of the CDR3 is 13 residues. The junction had 3 bases not matched to a gene; V was cut back by 7 bases and J by 7 bases. Per germline, CDR1 SNHLY and CDR2 FYNNEI. CDR3 sequence reads: CASIRDRGEKLFF. The DNA of the CDR3 is TGTGCCAGCATTCGGGACAGGGGTGAAAAACTGTTTTTT.

The chain carries TRBV15 and TRBJ2-5, with TRBD1 identical over 10 bases. CDR3 size: 16 residues. Germline loops: CDR1 LNHNV, CDR2 YYDKDF (reference sequence). J was trimmed by 4 bases and V by 0 bases; bases with no gene match: 5. CDR3 loop: CATSRDGTGAVETQYF. As DNA, the CDR3 is TGTGCCACCAGCAGAGATGGGACAGGGGCAGTAGAGACCCAGTACTTC.

The genes are TRBV5-4 and TRBJ1-5; possible D gene TRBD1, 6 bases. With 3 bases removed from V and 5 bases from J, the gap between germline ends came to 9 bases. Germline loops: CDR1 SGHNT, CDR2 YYREEE (reference sequence). The CDR3 runs 13 residues. The CDR3 reads CASSSDSYQPQHF. The DNA for the CDR3 is TGTGCCAGCAGCTCGGACAGCTATCAGCCCCAGCATTTT.

V and J are TRBV5-1 and TRBJ2-1, with 12 bases that match TRBD1. From germline, CDR1 is SGHRS and CDR2 YFSETQ. The ends lost 7 bases at V and 5 bases at J; junction bases unmatched: 4. CDR3 size: 14 residues. CDR3 amino acids: CASRGQGANNEQFF. The CDR3 DNA reads TGCGCCAGCCGGGGACAGGGGGCAAACAATGAGCAGTTCTTC.

The rearrangement links TRBV6-1 to TRBJ1-5, with D unclear. The CDR3 extends over 14 amino acids. Germline V CDR1 and CDR2: MNHNS, SASEGT. Trimming pared 1 base from V and 6 bases from J, leaving 10 bases between. The CDR3 sequence: CASSEGSRTQPQHF. DNA for the CDR3: TGTGCCAGCAGTGAAGGGAGCAGAACTCAGCCCCAGCATTTT.

The V gene is TRBV28, the J gene TRBJ2-3; D is uncertain. The CDR3 totals 12 residues. V was shortened by 1 base and J by 5 bases, with 4 bases between the two germline ends. CDR1 and CDR2 (germline): MDHEN, SYDVKM. CDR3 nucleotides: TGTGCCAGCAGTTTATCCGGAGATACGCAGTATTTT. This sequence encodes CASSLSGDTQYF.

The chain is built from TRBV9 and TRBJ1-1; 8 bases align to TRBD1. With 4 bases clipped from V and 10 bases from J, the junction kept 15 bases outside the gene matches. CDR3 length: 15 residues. Germline CDR1 reads SGDLS; CDR2 reads YYNGEE. DNA of the CDR3: TGTGCCAGCAGCCCCACGGGACAGGAAGCGCTGGCAGCTTTCTTT. Translating it yields CASSPTGQEALAAFF.

The V call is TRBV9, the J call TRBJ2-3; 14 nucleotides align to TRBD2. This CDR3 spans 16 amino acids. V gave up 4 bases and J gave up 4 bases; unmatched junction bases: 5. The germline V gene has CDR1 SGDLS and CDR2 YYNGEE. CDR3 nucleotides: TGTGCCAGCAGCCCCGGGACTAGCGGGAGTGCAGATACGCAGTATTTT. It codes for CASSPGTSGSADTQYF.

The chain uses TRBV19 and TRBJ1-4; D is possibly TRBD1 (5 bases). The germline CDR1 and CDR2 sequences are LNHDA and SQIVND (reference sequence). The CDR3 covers 14 residues. Trimming pared 5 bases from V and 2 bases from J, leaving 9 bases between. The DNA of the CDR3 is TGTGCCAGTAGTTCTCCAGGGACTAATGAAAAACTGTTTTTT. Its protein product is CASSSPGTNEKLFF.

V gene TRBV5-1 combines with J gene TRBJ1-2; 7 bases are a match to TRBD1. Germline V gene sequence: CDR1 SGHRS, CDR2 YFSETQ. There are 15 residues in the CDR3. J lost 8 bases, V lost 4 bases, and 14 bases had no gene match. In DNA, the CDR3 is TGCGCCAGCAGCGCGACAGGGCCCGATCTTTTCGGCTACACCTTC. It encodes CASSATGPDLFGYTF.

J is TRBJ2-6 and V is TRBV29-1, with TRBD1 matching 7 bases. The trim removed 3 bases at V and 1 base at J, leaving 6 bases unmatched. The germline V gene has CDR1 SQVTM and CDR2 ANQGSEA. The CDR3 loop spans 16 amino acids. The CDR3, as DNA: TGCAGCGTTGAGGGGACAGTCCATTCTGGGGCCAACGTCCTGACTTTC. This sequence encodes CSVEGTVHSGANVLTF.

This clone was observed a few times. J is TRBJ1-4 and V is TRBV3-1 (or the pseudogene TRBV3-2), with a tentative D call TRBD1 (5 bases). Looked up from germline, CDR1 is LGHDT and CDR2 is YNNKEL (reference sequence). Deletions cut 5 bases from V and 7 bases from J, with 14 bases between. The CDR3 has 14 amino acids. The CDR3 nucleotides are TGTGCCAGCAGCTCAGCGGGGGATGGTGAAAAACTGTTTTTT. It is translated as CASSSAGDGEKLFF.

The CDR3 reads CASSLMGPYNTEAFF. The CDR3 DNA is TGTGCCAGCAGTTTGATGGGCCCTTATAACACTGAAGCTTTCTTT. V and J are TRBV27 and TRBJ1-1; D gene ambiguous. Germline-derived CDR1 and CDR2 are MNHEY and SMNVEV (reference sequence). V was trimmed by 3 bases and J by 2 bases, leaving 13 bases between them. The CDR3 loop spans 15 amino acids.

This CDR3 is CASSYHHRVGYYEQYF. The CDR3 DNA reads as TGTGCCAGCAGTTACCATCACAGGGTTGGGTACTACGAGCAGTACTTC. V is TRBV6-5 and J is TRBJ2-7, with a weak D call TRBD1 (6 bases). The CDR3 runs 16 residues. CDR1 is MNHEY and CDR2 is SVGAGI in the germline V gene. The V and J ends lost 2 bases and 3 bases respectively, with 17 bases between them.

The V and J genes are TRBV6-5 and TRBJ1-2, with D perhaps TRBD1 (5 bases). Germline V gene data show CDR1 as MNHEY and CDR2 as SVGAGI. The V end was cut by 5 bases, the J end by 0 bases, with 13 bases between. The CDR3 is 15 residues long. The CDR3 DNA sequence: TGTGCCAGCAGTCGTGGGGGGGGGACTAACTATGGCTACACCTTC. Translation: CASSRGGGTNYGYTF.

The gene calls are TRBV5-6 and TRBJ2-5; 10 bases match TRBD2. CDR3 size: 17 residues. Germline lookup yields CDR1 SGHDT and CDR2 YYEEEE. Trimming at V came to 4 bases and at J to 2 bases, leaving 11 bases not matched to a gene. This CDR3 is CASSTRTSGGTQETQYF. The CDR3, as DNA: TGTGCCAGCAGCACCCGGACTAGCGGAGGGACGCAAGAGACCCAGTACTTC.

This chain uses TRBV7-9 with TRBJ1-5; D perhaps matches TRBD1 (6 bases). The CDR3 length is 13 residues. V was trimmed by 5 bases and J by 6 bases, leaving 11 bases between them. Germline assignment: CDR1 SEHNR and CDR2 FQNEAQ (reference sequence). The CDR3 region is CASSHGQTQPQHF. CDR3 coding DNA: TGTGCCAGCAGCCACGGACAGACTCAGCCCCAGCATTTT. Looking up the rest from reference TRBV7-9 and TRBJ1-5 gives the full variable domain: DTGVSQNPRHKITKRGQNVTFRCDPISEHNRLYWYRQTLGQGPEFLTYFQNEAQLEKSRLLSDRFSAERPKGSFSTLEIQRTEQGDSAMYLCASSHGQTQPQHFGDGTRLSIL.

V usage is TRBV18 and J usage is TRBJ1-1, with D unclear. The germline gives CDR1 KGHSH, CDR2 LQKENI. Trimming stripped 0 bases from V and 5 bases from J, with 13 bases between. The length of the CDR3 is 15 residues. The CDR3, as DNA: TGTGCCAGCTCACCACCGAGTCAGGTCAGGACTGAAGCTTTCTTT. Its protein product is CASSPPSQVRTEAFF. The full variable domain, its missing parts supplied by reference TRBV18 and TRBJ1-1, is NAGVMQNPRHLVRRRGQEARLRCSPMKGHSHVYWYRQLPEEGLKFMVYLQKENIIDESGMPKERFSAEFPKEGPSILRIQQVVRGDSAAYFCASSPPSQVRTEAFFGQGTRLTVV.